This record covers a single T cell receptor beta chain. Its cognate antigen is unknown. This sample stems from a study of siplizumab effects on memory and regulatory T cells. Whole-study results and caveats: Siplizumab gave mappable alloreactive CD4+ clones an average Treg-derived fraction of under 75%, against around 30% in controls. Apparently more diverse than memory cells, naive T cells also seemed major alloresponse contributors. Siplizumab significantly lowered the alloreactive sequences that could be traced to unstimulated CD4+ memory cells.

Sequenced unstimulated subsets in a few donor pairs: CD4+ naive, CD4+ memory, CD8+ naive, CD8+ effector memory, CD8+ TEMRA. Produced via immunoSEQ multiplex PCR; TCRdb's table is partial and in-frame only. Of about 50,000 clones detected, roughly 87% appear once; the ten largest clones hold 0.35%. This CDR3 is built from 12 residues. Between the trimmed V and J ends, which lost 3 bases and 5 bases, there was a span of 4 bases. Germline loops: CDR1 MRHNA, CDR2 SNTAGT. The chain couples TRBV6-4 to TRBJ2-2, with D hard to call. The TCR was taken from a human donor in good health. The sample taken for sequencing was naive CD8+ T cells sorted from blood. CDR3 amino acids: CASSEKTGELFF. Here the CDR3 DNA reads TGTGCCAGCAGTGAAAAAACCGGGGAGCTGTTTTTT.